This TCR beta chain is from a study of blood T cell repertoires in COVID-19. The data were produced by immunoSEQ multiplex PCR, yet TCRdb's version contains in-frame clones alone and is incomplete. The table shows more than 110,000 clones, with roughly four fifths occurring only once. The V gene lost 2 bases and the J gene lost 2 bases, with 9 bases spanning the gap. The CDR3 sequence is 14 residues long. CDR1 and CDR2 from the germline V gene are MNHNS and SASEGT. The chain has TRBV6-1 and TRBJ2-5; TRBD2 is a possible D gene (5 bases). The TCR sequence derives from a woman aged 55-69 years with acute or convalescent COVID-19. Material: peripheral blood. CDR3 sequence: CASSEFSAQETQYF. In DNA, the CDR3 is TGTGCCAGCAGTGAATTTAGCGCTCAAGAGACCCAGTACTTC.